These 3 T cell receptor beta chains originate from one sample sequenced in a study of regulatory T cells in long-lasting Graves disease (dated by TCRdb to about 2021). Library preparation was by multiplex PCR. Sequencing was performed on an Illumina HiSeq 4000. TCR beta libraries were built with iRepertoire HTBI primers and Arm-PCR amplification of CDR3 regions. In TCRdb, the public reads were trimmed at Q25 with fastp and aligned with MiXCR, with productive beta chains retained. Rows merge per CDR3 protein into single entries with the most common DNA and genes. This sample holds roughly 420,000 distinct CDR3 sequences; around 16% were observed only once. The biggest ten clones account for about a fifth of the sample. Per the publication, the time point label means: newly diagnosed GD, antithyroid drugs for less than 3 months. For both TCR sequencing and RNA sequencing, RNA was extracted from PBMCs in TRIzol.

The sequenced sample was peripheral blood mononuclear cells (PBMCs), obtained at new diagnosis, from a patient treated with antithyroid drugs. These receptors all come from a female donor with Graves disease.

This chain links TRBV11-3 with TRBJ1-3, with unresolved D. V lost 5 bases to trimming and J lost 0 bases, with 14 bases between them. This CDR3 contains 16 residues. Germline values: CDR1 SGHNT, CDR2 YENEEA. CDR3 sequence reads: CASSPGLASSGNTIYF. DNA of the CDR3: TGTGCCAGCAGCCCCGGACTTGCAAGCTCTGGAAACACCATATATTTT.

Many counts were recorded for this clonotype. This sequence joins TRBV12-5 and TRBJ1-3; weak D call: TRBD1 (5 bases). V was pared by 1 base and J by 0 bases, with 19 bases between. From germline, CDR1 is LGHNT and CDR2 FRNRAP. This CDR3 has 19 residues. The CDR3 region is CASGLALSGDGNSGNTIYF. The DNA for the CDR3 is TGTGCTAGTGGTTTGGCCCTTTCGGGGGACGGCAACTCTGGAAACACCATATATTTT.

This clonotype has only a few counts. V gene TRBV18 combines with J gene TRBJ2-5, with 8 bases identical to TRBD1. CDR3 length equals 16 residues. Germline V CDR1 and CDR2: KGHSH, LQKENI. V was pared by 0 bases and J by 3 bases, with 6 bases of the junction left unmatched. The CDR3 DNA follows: TGTGCCAGCTCACCACCCAGGACAGGGTTTAAAGAGACCCAGTACTTC. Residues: CASSPPRTGFKETQYF.